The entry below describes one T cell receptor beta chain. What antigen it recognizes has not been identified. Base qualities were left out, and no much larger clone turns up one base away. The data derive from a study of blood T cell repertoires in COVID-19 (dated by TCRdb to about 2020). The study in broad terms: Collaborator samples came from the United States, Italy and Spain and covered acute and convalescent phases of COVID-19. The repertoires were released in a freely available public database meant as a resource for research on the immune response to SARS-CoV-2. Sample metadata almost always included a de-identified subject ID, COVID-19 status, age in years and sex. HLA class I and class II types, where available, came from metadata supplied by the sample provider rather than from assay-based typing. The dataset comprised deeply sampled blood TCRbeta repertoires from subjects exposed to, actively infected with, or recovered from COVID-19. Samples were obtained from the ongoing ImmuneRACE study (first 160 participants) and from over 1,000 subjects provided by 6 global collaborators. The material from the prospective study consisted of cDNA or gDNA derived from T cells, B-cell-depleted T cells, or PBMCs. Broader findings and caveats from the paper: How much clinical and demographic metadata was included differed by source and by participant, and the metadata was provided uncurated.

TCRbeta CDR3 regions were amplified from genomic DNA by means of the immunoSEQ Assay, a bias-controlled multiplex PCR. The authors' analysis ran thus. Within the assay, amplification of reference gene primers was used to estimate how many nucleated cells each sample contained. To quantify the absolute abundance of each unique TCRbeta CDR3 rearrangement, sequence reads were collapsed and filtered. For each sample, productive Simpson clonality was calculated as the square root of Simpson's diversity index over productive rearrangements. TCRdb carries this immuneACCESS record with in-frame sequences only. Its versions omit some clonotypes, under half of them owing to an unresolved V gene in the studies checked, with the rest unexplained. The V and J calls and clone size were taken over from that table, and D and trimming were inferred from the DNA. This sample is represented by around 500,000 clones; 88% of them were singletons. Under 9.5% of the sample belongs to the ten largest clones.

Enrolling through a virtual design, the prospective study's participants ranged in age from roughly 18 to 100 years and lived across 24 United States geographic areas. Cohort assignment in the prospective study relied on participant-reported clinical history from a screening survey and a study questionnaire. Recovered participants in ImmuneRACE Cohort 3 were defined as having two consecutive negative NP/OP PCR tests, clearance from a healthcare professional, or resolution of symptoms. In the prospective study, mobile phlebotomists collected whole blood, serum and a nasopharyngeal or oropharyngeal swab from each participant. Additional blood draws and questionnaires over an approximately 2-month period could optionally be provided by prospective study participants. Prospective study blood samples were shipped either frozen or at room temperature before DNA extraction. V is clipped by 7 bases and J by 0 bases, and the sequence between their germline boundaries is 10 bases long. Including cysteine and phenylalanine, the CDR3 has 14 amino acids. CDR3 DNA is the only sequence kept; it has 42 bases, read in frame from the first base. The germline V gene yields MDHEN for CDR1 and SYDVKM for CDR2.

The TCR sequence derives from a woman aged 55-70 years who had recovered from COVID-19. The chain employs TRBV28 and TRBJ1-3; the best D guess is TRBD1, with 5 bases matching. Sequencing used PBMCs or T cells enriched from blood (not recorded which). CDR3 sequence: CASKDTLSGNTIYF. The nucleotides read TGTGCCAGCAAGGACACCCTCTCTGGAAACACCATATATTTT.